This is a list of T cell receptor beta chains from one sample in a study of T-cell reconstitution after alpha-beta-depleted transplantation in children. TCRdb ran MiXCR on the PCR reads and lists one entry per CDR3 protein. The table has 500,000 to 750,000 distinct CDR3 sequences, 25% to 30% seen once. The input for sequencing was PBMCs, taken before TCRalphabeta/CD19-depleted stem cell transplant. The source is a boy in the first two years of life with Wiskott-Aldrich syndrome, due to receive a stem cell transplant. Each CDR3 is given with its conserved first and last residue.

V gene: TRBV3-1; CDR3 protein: CASSRQSWSSYEQYF
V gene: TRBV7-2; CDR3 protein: CASSLATGSYEQYF
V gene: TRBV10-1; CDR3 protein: CASTGRVSGELFF
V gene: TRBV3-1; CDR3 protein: CASKLENTGELFF
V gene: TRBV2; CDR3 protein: CASSVVAGAKVYNEQFF
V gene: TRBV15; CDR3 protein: CATSRNTGELFF
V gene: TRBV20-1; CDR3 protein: CSARMVNEQFF
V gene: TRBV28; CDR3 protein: CASCVFSGANVLTF
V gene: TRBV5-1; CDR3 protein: CASSLMDLDTEAFF
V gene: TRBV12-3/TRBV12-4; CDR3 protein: CASSPWKGVGLGEQFF
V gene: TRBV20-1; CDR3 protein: CSARGIGKGYNEQFF
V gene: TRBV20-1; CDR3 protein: CSAEGGRETQYF
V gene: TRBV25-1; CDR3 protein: CARVDRDIGNTIYF
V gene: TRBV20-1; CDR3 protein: CSASAVYQPDTQYF
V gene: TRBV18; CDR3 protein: CASSQGLAGTQYF
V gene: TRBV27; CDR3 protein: CASSSLQGTGANVLTF
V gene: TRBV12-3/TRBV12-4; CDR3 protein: CASSPWGANTEAFF
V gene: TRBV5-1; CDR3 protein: CASSLTTETQYF
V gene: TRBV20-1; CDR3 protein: CSAHQGRDTQYF
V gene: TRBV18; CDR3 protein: CASSSQGFGISPLHF
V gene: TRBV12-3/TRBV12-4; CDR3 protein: CASTSGTSGRNEQFF
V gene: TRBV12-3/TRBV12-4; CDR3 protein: CASQATDRISYNEQFF
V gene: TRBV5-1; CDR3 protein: CASSLKQVPLDEQFF
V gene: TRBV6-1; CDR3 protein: CASSDGLAGLPSGELFF
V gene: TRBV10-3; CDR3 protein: CAISQMRQQETQYF
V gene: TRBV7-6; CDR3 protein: CASSLTSGSFGEQYF
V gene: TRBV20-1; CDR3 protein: CSAQGTTKAYNEQFF
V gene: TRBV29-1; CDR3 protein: CSVRGGDEKLFF
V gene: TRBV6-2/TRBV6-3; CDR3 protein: CASRTHTVKGNQPQHF
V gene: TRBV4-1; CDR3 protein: CASSSPGGLAGISATQYF
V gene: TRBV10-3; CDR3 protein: CAITSSGSSYEQYF
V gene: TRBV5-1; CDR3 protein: CASSLDTGGANVLTF
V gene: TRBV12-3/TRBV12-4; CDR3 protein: CASSFRVQEGAGELFF
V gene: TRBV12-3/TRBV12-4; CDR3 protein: CASSSWMGGRAFNEQFF
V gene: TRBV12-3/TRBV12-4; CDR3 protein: CASSTGDSVYYGYTF
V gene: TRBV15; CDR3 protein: CATSRAGAAGELFF
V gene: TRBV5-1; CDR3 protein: CASSLAGMDQPQHF
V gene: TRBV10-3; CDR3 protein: CAISDPSTGARDRYEQYF
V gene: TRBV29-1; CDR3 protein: CSVARGPSNEQFF
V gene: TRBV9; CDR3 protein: CASSVDSNSPLHF
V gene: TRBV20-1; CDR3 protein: CSAMNRKTSTDTQYF